Below are 21 T cell receptor beta chains sequenced from a single sample in a study of T cell clones after liver transplantation. The data were produced by immunoSEQ multiplex PCR, yet TCRdb's version contains in-frame clones alone and is incomplete. The table shows over 100,000 clones, with 75% to 85% occurring only once. Sample: CD4+ T cells from blood, taken before liver transplant. The receptor source for this set is a human donor who received a liver transplant.

The J gene is TRBJ1-4, the V gene TRBV7-2; 10 nucleotides agree with TRBD1. Germline assignment: CDR1 SGHTA and CDR2 FQGNSA. CDR3 length equals 17 residues. The junction had 2 bases not matched to a gene; V was cut back by 1 base and J by 0 bases. CDR3 nucleotide sequence: TGTGCCAGCAGCTTAGGACAGGGGGCTGCAACTAATGAAAAACTGTTTTTT. This gives the protein CASSLGQGAATNEKLFF.

This chain connects TRBV2 to TRBJ2-7; D is unresolved. Germline lookup yields CDR1 SNHLY and CDR2 FYNNEI. This CDR3 contains 13 residues. Deletions cut 3 bases from V and 0 bases from J, with 6 bases between. The CDR3 here is CASSDVYSYEQYF. CDR3 DNA sequence: TGTGCCAGCAGTGATGTCTACTCCTACGAGCAGTACTTC.

The chain is built from TRBV15 and TRBJ1-5; the D is unclear. Germline loops: CDR1 LNHNV, CDR2 YYDKDF (reference sequence). Trimming took off 5 bases at V and 5 bases at J, with 7 bases between the two ends. This CDR3 is built from 12 residues. As DNA, the CDR3 is TGTGCCACCAGCCTGCTTGATCAGCCCCAGCATTTT. The encoded protein is CATSLLDQPQHF.

The rearrangement uses TRBV5-6 and TRBJ2-5; 12 bases map to TRBD2. This CDR3 comprises 15 residues. The V gene end was trimmed by 3 bases and the J gene end by 5 bases; junction bases not matched to a gene: 5. Germline CDR1 is SGHDT and CDR2 is YYEEEE. The CDR3 sequence is CASSSGTSGWETQYF. The CDR3 region has the DNA TGTGCCAGCAGCTCCGGGACTAGCGGGTGGGAGACCCAGTACTTC.

The J gene is TRBJ1-1, the V gene TRBV5-6, with a possible D match to TRBD1 (5 bases). The germline gives CDR1 SGHDT, CDR2 YYEEEE. CDR3 length equals 15 residues. Deletions cut 4 bases from V and 4 bases from J, with 17 bases between. CDR3 loop: CASSLGDQGATEAFF. DNA of the CDR3: TGTGCCAGCAGCCTAGGGGACCAAGGGGCCACTGAAGCTTTCTTT.

This rearrangement joins TRBV6-5 to TRBJ2-7; maybe TRBD1 (6 bases). V was shortened by 5 bases and J by 3 bases, with 8 bases between the two germline ends. The CDR3 has 12 amino acids. Germline V lookup: CDR1 MNHEY, CDR2 SVGAGI. The CDR3 loop reads CASSAQGYEQYF. In DNA, the CDR3 is TGTGCCAGCAGTGCACAGGGCTACGAGCAGTACTTC.

DNA of the CDR3: TGTGCCTGGAGTGAGGACCGGTATACCCTATCAACTAATGAAAAACTGTTTTTT. Amino acid sequence: CAWSEDRYTLSTNEKLFF. The genes are TRBV30 and TRBJ1-4; no clear D gene. Germline loops: CDR1 GTSNPN, CDR2 SVGIG (reference sequence). V lost 1 base to trimming and J lost 0 bases, with 18 bases between them. The CDR3 totals 18 residues.

The chain couples TRBV27 to TRBJ1-1, with D unresolved. The CDR3 is 15 residues long. Germline-derived CDR1 and CDR2 are MNHEY and SMNVEV (reference sequence). V lost 7 bases and J 0 bases, leaving 15 bases between the germline ends. The CDR3 protein is CASTPRQLMNTEAFF. CDR3 bases: TGTGCCAGCACGCCGCGGCAGCTGATGAACACTGAAGCTTTCTTT.

The chain employs TRBV5-1 and TRBJ2-5, with D perhaps TRBD2 (5 bases). V lost 4 bases to trimming and J lost 3 bases, with 16 bases between them. The germline V gene has CDR1 SGHRS and CDR2 YFSETQ. This CDR3 is 15 amino acids long. CDR3 sequence reads: CASSPGSSGKETQYF. CDR3 sequence (DNA): TGCGCCAGCAGCCCCGGTTCATCGGGAAAAGAGACCCAGTACTTC.

The chain uses TRBV9 and TRBJ1-6; D uncertain. The CDR3 is 14 amino acids. Per germline, CDR1 SGDLS and CDR2 YYNGEE. The germline V and J ends were trimmed by 0 bases and 7 bases, with 8 bases remaining between them. The CDR3 loop is CASSVDPKNSPLHF. Written as DNA, the CDR3 is TGTGCCAGCAGCGTAGACCCAAAAAATTCACCCCTCCACTTT.

As concerns this clone: Different DNA sequences within this sample yield the same CDR3. The CDR3 DNA reads TGTGCCAGCAAAGGAGGCACAGATACGCAGTATTTT. Amino acid sequence: CASKGGTDTQYF. The gene calls are TRBV6-5 and TRBJ2-3; D gene unclear. Germline lookup yields CDR1 MNHEY and CDR2 SVGAGI. The CDR3 has 12 amino acids. V was pared by 7 bases and J by 1 base, with 6 bases between.

The rearrangement links TRBV6-5 to TRBJ2-3, with TRBD2 matching 8 bases. Germline V lookup: CDR1 MNHEY, CDR2 SVGAGI. V lost 0 bases, J lost 6 bases, and 5 bases stayed unmatched. The CDR3 is made up of 15 amino acids. Here the CDR3 DNA reads TGTGCCAGCAGTTACTCCGGCGGGGGGCCCGATACGCAGTATTTT. It codes for CASSYSGGGPDTQYF.

In nucleotides, the CDR3 is TGTGCCAGCAGCCTGACAGGGGGCGCTTACACCGGGGAGCTGTTTTTT. Protein: CASSLTGGAYTGELFF. The chain uses TRBV7-9 and TRBJ2-2; 10 nucleotides match TRBD1. Per germline, CDR1 SEHNR and CDR2 FQNEAQ (reference sequence). There are 16 residues in the CDR3. J was trimmed by 3 bases and V by 5 bases; bases with no gene match: 6.

The chain joins TRBV10-3 to TRBJ1-2; 8 nucleotides agree with TRBD1. Germline CDR1 reads ENHRY; CDR2 reads SYGVKD. The trim removed 6 bases at V and 1 base at J, leaving 1 base unmatched. This CDR3 is built from 13 residues. The CDR3 nucleotides read TGTGCCATCAGCGGACAGGGTAACTATGGCTACACCTTC. Translation: CAISGQGNYGYTF.

The chain employs TRBV4-1 and TRBJ1-1; no firm D call. Germline V gene data show CDR1 as MGHRA and CDR2 as YSYEKL. V lost 0 bases and J lost 1, with 6 bases in between. The length of the CDR3 is 14 residues. CDR3 nucleotide sequence: TGCGCCAGCAGCCAAGAAGGACCGAACACTGAAGCTTTCTTT. This translates into CASSQEGPNTEAFF.

The rearrangement links TRBV6-1 to TRBJ2-7; TRBD1 matches at 10 bases. This CDR3 is 14 amino acids long. The germline V gene encodes CDR1 MNHNS and CDR2 SASEGT. Germline trimming cut 4 bases from V and 2 bases from J; bases unmatched to any gene: 2. The chain's CDR3 is CASSVGTGAYEQYF. The CDR3 nucleotides read TGTGCCAGCAGTGTCGGGACAGGGGCCTACGAGCAGTACTTC.

This clone appeared a single time. J is TRBJ1-5 and V is TRBV6-1, with a possible D match to TRBD1 (5 bases). Trimming took 4 bases from V and 1 from J, leaving 5 bases between them. CDR1 is MNHNS and CDR2 is SASEGT in the germline V gene. This CDR3 comprises 13 residues. DNA of the CDR3: TGTGCCAGCAGTGGGGGGAGCAATCAGCCCCAGCATTTT. Translating gives CASSGGSNQPQHF.

This chain joins TRBV6-5 and TRBJ2-7; D is undetermined. CDR1 is MNHEY, CDR2 SVGAGI, per germline. V was shortened by 2 bases and J by 3 bases, with 11 bases between the two germline ends. This CDR3 is 14 amino acids long. The CDR3 bases are TGTGCCAGCAGTTACAATGGGTTAAGCTACGAGCAGTACTTC. Translated, it gives CASSYNGLSYEQYF.

The chain has TRBV12-5 and TRBJ1-2, with D perhaps matching TRBD1 (6 bases). The CDR3 loop spans 16 amino acids. Trimming stripped 3 bases from V and 2 bases from J, with 16 bases between. Germline V gene sequence: CDR1 LGHNT, CDR2 FRNRAP. The CDR3 region has the DNA TGTGCTAGTGGTTTAGTAGGCACGAGGGGGAACTATGGCTACACCTTC. Translation: CASGLVGTRGNYGYTF.

V usage is TRBV5-5 and J usage is TRBJ1-4; D remains unclear. V was shortened by 2 bases and J by 5 bases, with 7 bases between the two germline ends. This CDR3 contains 13 residues. CDR1 is SGHKS and CDR2 is YYEKEE in the germline V gene (reference sequence). The CDR3 sequence is CASSFEQNEKLFF. The DNA of the CDR3 is TGTGCCAGCAGCTTCGAACAAAATGAAAAACTGTTTTTT.

The chain carries TRBV6-5 and TRBJ1-3; D is ambiguous. Germline CDR1 is MNHEY and CDR2 is SVGAGI. The V and J ends lost 5 bases and 0 bases respectively, with 8 bases between them. There are 14 residues in the CDR3. CDR3 residues: CASSREASGNTIYF. As DNA, the CDR3 is TGTGCCAGCAGTAGAGAGGCCTCTGGAAACACCATATATTTT.